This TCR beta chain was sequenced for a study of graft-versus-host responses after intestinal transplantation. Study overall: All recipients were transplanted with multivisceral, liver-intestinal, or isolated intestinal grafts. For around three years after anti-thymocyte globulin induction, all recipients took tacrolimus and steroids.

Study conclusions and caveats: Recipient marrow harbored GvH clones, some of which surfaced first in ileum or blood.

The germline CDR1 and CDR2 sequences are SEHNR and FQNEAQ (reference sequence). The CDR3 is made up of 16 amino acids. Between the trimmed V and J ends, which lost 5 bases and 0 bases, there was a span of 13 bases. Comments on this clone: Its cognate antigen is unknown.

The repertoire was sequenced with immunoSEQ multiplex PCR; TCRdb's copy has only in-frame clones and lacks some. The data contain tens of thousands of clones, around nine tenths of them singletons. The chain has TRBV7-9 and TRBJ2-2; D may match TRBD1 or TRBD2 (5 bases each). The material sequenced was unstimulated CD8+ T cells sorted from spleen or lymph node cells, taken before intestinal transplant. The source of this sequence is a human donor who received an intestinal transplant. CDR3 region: CASSGRRGPNTGELFF. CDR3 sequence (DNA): TGTGCCAGCAGCGGACGACGGGGACCGAACACCGGGGAGCTGTTTTTT.